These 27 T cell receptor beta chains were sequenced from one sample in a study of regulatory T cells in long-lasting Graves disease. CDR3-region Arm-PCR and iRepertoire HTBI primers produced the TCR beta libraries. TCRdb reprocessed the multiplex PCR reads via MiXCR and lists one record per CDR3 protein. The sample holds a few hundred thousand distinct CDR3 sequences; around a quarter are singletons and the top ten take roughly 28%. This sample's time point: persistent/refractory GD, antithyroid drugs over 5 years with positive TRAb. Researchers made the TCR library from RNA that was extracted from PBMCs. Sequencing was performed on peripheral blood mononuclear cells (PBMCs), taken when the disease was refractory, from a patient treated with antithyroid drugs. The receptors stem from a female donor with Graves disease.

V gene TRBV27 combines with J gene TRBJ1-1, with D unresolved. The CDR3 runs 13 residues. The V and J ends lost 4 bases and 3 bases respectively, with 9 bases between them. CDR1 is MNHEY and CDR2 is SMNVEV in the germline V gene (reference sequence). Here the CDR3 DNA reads TGTGCCAGCAGTTCATATCGGTACACTGAAGCTTTCTTT. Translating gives CASSSYRYTEAFF.

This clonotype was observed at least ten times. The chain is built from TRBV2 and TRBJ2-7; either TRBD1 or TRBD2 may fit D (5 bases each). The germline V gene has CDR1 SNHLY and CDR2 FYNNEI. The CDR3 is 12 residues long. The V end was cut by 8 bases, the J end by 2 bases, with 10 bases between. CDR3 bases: TGTGCCAGCGGGACGGACACCTACGAGCAGTACTTC. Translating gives CASGTDTYEQYF.

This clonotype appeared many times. The chain's CDR3 is CASSLGVQPQHF. Here the CDR3 DNA reads TGTGCCAGCAGTTTGGGCGTTCAGCCCCAGCATTTT. This chain uses TRBV12-3 or TRBV12-4 with TRBJ1-5; the D is unclear. V lost 3 bases and J lost 6, with 6 bases in between. CDR3 length equals 12 residues.

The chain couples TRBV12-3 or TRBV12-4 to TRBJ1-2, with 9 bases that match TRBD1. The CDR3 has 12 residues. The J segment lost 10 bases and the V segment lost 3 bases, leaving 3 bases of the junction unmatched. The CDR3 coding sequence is TGTGCCAGCAGTTTTCGGGACAGGGACTACACCTTC. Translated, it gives CASSFRDRDYTF.

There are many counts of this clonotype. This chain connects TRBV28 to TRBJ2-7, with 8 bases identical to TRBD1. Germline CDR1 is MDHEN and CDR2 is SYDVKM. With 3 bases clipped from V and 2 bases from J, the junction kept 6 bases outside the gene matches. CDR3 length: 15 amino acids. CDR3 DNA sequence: TGTGCCAGCAGTTTGGACAGGGTGAAGACCTACGAGCAGTACTTC. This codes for CASSLDRVKTYEQYF.

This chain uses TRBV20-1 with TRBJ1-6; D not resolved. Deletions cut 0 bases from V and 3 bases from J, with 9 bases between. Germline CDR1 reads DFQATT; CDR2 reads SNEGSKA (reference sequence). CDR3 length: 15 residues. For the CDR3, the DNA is TGCAGTGCTAGAGATCTTACAGACTATAATTCACCCCTCCACTTT. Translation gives CSARDLTDYNSPLHF.

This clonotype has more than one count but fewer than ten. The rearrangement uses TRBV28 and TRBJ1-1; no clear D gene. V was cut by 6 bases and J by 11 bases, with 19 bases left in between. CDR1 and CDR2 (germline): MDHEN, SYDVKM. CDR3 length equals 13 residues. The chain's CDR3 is CASRARGALRAFF. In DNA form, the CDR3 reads TGTGCCAGCAGAGCTCGGGGTGCCTTGAGGGCTTTCTTT. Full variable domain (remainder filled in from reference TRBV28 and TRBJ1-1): DVKVTQSSRYLVKRTGEKVFLECVQDMDHENMFWYRQDPGLGLRLIYFSYDVKMKEKGDIPEGYSVSREKKERFSLILESASTNQTSMYLCASRARGALRAFFGQGTRLTVV.

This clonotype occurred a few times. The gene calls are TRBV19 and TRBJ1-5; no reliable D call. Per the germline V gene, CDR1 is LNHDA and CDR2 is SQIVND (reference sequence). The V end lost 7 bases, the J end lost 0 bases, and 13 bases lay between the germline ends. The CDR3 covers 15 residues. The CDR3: CASNPTRYSNQPQHF. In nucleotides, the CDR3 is TGTGCCAGTAACCCAACACGGTATAGCAATCAGCCCCAGCATTTT. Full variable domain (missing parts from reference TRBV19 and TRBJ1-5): DGGITQSPKYLFRKEGQNVTLSCEQNLNHDAMYWYRQDPGQGLRLIYYSQIVNDFQKGDIAEGYSVSREKKESFPLTVTSAQKNPTAFYLCASNPTRYSNQPQHFGDGTRLSIL.

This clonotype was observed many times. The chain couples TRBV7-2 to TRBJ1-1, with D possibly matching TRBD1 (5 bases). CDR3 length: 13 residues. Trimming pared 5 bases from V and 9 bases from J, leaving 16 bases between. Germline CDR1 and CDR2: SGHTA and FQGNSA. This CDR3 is CASSVGTDGKAFF. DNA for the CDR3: TGTGCCAGCAGCGTCGGGACTGATGGGAAAGCTTTCTTT.

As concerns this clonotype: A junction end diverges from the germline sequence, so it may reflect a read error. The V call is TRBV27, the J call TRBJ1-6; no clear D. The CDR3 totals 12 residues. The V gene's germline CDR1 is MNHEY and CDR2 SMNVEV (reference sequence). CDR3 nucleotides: TGTGTCAGCAGTTTACCCCGTGCACCCCTCCACTTT. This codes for CVSSLPRAPLHF.

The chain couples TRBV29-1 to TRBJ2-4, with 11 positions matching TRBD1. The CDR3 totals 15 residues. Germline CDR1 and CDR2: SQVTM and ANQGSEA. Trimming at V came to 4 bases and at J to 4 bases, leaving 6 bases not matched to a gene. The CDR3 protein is CSVGTGGAGKNIQYF. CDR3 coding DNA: TGCAGCGTTGGGACAGGGGGCGCGGGTAAAAACATTCAGTACTTC.

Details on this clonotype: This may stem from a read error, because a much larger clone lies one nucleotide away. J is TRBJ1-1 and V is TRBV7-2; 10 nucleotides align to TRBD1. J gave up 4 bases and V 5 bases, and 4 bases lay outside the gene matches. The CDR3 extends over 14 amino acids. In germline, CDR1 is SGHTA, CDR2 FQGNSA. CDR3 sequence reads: CTSSGRDRGTEAFF. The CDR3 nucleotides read TGTACCAGCAGCGGCCGGGACAGGGGCACTGAAGCTTTCTTT.

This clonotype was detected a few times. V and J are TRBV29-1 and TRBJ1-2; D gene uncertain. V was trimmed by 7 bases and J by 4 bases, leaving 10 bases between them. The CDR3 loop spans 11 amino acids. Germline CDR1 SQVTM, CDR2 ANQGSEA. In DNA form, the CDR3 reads TGCAGCGCCGGGGAGGGCTATGGCTACACCTTC. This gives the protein CSAGEGYGYTF.

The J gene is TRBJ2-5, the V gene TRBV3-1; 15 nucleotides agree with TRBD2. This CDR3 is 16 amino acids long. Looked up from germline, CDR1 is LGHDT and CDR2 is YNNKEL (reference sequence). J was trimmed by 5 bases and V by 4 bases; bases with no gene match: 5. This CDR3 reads CASSLRTSGGGETQYF. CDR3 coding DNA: TGTGCCAGCAGCCTTAGGACTAGCGGGGGGGGGGAGACCCAGTACTTC.

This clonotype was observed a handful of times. The CDR3 DNA sequence: TGTGCCAGCAGCTTAGGCAGGGCCCCCGGGGAGCTGTTTTTT. Amino acids: CASSLGRAPGELFF. The chain is built from TRBV11-2 and TRBJ2-2; D might be TRBD1 (5 bases). V lost 1 base and J 6 bases, leaving 9 bases between the germline ends. The CDR3 sequence is 14 residues long. Germline values: CDR1 SGHAT, CDR2 FQNNGV.

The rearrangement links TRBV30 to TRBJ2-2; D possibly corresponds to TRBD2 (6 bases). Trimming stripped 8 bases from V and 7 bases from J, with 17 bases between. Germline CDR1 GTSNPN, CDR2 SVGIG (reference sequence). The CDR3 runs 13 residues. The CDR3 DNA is TGTGCCCGTACTTTGGGGGGTCGCGGGGAGCTGTTTTTT. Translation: CARTLGGRGELFF. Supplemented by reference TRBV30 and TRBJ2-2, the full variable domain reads SQTIHQWPATLVQPVGSPLSLECTVEGTSNPNLYWYRQAAGRGLQLLFYSVGIGQISSEVPQNLSASRPQDRQFILSSKKLLLSDSGFYLCARTLGGRGELFFGEGSRLTVL.

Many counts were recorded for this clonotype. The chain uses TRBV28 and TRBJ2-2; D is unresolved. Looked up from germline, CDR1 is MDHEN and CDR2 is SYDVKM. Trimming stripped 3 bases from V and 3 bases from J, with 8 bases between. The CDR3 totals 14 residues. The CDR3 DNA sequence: TGTGCCAGCAGTTTCCCCCCCGACACCGGGGAGCTGTTTTTT. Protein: CASSFPPDTGELFF. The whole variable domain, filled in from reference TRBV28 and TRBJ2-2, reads DVKVTQSSRYLVKRTGEKVFLECVQDMDHENMFWYRQDPGLGLRLIYFSYDVKMKEKGDIPEGYSVSREKKERFSLILESASTNQTSMYLCASSFPPDTGELFFGEGSRLTVL.

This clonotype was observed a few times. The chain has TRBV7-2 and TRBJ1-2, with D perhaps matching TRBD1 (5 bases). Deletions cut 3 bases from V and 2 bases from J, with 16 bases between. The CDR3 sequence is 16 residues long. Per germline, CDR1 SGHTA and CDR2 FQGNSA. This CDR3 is CASSLSPARANYGYTF. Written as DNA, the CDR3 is TGTGCCAGCAGCTTGTCCCCGGCCAGGGCCAACTATGGCTACACCTTC.

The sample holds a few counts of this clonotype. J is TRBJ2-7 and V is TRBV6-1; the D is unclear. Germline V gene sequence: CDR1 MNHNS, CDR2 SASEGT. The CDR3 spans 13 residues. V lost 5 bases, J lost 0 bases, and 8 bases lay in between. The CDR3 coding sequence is TGTGCCAGCAGTCAGCAACTCTCCTACGAGCAGTACTTC. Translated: CASSQQLSYEQYF.

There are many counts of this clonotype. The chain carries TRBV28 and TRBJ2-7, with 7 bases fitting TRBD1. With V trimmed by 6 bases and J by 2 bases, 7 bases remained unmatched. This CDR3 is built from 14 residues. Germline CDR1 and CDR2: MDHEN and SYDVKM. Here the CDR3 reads CASRHDRVPYEQYF. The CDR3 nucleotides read TGTGCCAGCAGACACGACAGGGTCCCCTACGAGCAGTACTTC.

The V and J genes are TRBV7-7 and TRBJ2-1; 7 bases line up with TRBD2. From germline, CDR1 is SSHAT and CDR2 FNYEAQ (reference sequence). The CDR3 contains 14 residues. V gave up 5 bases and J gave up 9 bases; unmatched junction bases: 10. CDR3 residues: CASSPREVLSEQFF. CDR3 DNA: TGTGCCAGCAGCCCTCGGGAGGTCCTCAGTGAGCAGTTCTTC.

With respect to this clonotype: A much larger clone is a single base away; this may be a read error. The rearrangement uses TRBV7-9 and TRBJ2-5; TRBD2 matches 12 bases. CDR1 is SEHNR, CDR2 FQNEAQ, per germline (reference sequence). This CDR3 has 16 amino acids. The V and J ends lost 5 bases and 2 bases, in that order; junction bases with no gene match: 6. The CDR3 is CASSPPGTSGQETQYF. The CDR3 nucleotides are TGTGCCAGCAGCCCCCCCGGGACTAGCGGGCAAGAGACCCAGTACTTC. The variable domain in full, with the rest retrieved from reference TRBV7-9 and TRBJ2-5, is DTGVSQNPRHKITKRGQNVTFRCDPISEHNRLYWYRQTLGQGPEFLTYFQNEAQLEKSRLLSDRFSAERPKGSFSTLEIQRTEQGDSAMYLCASSPPGTSGQETQYFGPGTRLLVL.

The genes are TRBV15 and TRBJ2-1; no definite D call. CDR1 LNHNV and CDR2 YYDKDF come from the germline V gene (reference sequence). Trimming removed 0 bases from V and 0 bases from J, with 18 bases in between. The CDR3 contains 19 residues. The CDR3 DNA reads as TGTGCCACCAGCAGAGATCAATCACGGCAGCCAGGCTCCTACAATGAGCAGTTCTTC. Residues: CATSRDQSRQPGSYNEQFF. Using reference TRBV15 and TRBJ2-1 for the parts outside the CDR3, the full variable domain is DAMVIQNPRYQVTQFGKPVTLSCSQTLNHNVMYWYQQKSSQAPKLLFHYYDKDFNNEADTPDNFQSRRPNTSFCFLDIRSPGLGDTAMYLCATSRDQSRQPGSYNEQFFGPGTRLTVL.

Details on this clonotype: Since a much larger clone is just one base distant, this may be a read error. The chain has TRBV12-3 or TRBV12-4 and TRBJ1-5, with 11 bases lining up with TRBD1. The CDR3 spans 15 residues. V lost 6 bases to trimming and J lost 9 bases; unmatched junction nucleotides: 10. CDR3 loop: CASSLGQGAWRPQHF. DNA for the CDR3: TGTGCCAGCAGCCTCGGACAGGGGGCATGGCGGCCCCAGCATTTT.

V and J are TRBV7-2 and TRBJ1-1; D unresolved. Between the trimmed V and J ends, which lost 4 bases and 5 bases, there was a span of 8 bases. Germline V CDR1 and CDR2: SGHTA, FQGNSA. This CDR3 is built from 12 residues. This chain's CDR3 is CASSSSWTEAFF. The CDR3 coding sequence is TGTGCCAGCAGCTCCAGCTGGACTGAAGCTTTCTTT. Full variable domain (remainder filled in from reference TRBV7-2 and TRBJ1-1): GAGVSQSPSNKVTEKGKDVELRCDPISGHTALYWYRQSLGQGLEFLIYFQGNSAPDKSGLPSDRFSAERTGGSVSTLTIQRTQQEDSAVYLCASSSSWTEAFFGQGTRLTVV.

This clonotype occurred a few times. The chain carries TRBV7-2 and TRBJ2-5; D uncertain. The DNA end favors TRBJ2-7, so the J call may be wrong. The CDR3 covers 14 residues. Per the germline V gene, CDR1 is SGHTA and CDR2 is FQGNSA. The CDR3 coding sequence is TGTGCCAGCAGCTCCCGTCGGAGAACCTACGAGCAGTACTTC. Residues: CASSSRRRTYEQYF.

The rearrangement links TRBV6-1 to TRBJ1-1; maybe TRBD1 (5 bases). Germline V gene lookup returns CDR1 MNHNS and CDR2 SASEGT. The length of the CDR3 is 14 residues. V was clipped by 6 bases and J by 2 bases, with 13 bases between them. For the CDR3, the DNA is TGTGCCAGCAGCCTGACAGATTTAAACACTGAAGCTTTCTTT. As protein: CASSLTDLNTEAFF.